This is a list of T cell receptor beta chains from one sample in a study of Ad26.COV2.S vaccination and SARS-CoV-2 variants. Produced via immunoSEQ multiplex PCR; TCRdb's table is partial and in-frame only. The sample lists 300,000 to 400,000 clones; roughly nine tenths were seen once. The sequencing used peripheral blood, collected in a trial of Ad26.COV2.S vaccine versus placebo. These TCRs come from a person aged 18-65 years who received the Ad26.COV2.S COVID-19 vaccine or a placebo. Each CDR3 is given with its conserved first and last residue. A D gene is named only where the DNA matches it firmly. Size values are once, few and many counts, or a class for expanded clones, and some rows have none.

11 - - TRBJ2-1 TRBV29-1 CSVVRNNEQFF TGCAGCGTTGTTAGAAACAATGAGCAGTTCTTC
15 - - TRBJ1-2 TRBV6-2/TRBV6-3 CASSYLVPSGYGYTF TGTGCCAGCAGTTACTTAGTTCCGTCGGGCTATGGCTACACCTTC
13 - - TRBJ1-2 TRBV27 CASSLGRNYGYTF TGTGCCAGCAGTTTAGGGCGAAACTATGGCTACACCTTC
15 - once TRBJ1-4 TRBV19 CASSTWGETNEKLFF TGTGCCAGTTCTACCTGGGGAGAAACTAATGAAAAACTGTTTTTT
12 - few TRBJ2-7 TRBV21-1 CASNECSYEQYF TGTGCCAGCAACGAGTGCTCCTACGAGCAGTACTTC
16 - - TRBJ1-1 TRBV19 CASSVRFGGARTEAFF TGTGCCAGTAGTGTTCGGTTCGGTGGGGCGAGGACTGAAGCTTTCTTT
12 - - TRBJ2-1 TRBV29-1 CSVGPAGNEQFF TGCAGCGTTGGTCCCGCGGGGAATGAGCAGTTCTTC
14 - - TRBJ2-2 TRBV13 CASSPPGNTGELFF TGTGCCAGCAGCCCCCCTGGGAACACCGGGGAGCTGTTTTTT
15 - - TRBJ2-1 TRBV10-3 CAISFARTPQHEQFF TGTGCCATCAGTTTCGCTCGGACCCCACAGCATGAGCAGTTCTTC
15 - once TRBJ1-1 TRBV19 CASSPNPGTVAEAFF TGTGCCAGTAGCCCCAATCCGGGGACGGTAGCTGAAGCTTTCTTT
14 - - TRBJ2-1 TRBV9 CASSERGGRNEQFF TGTGCCAGCAGCGAAAGGGGGGGTAGAAATGAGCAGTTCTTC
14 - few TRBJ1-2 TRBV6-1 CASSKAGFNYGYTF TGTGCCAGCAGTAAAGCAGGATTTAACTATGGCTACACCTTC
14 - - TRBJ2-7 TRBV29-1 CSVGKTDGSYEQYF TGCAGCGTTGGCAAAACGGATGGCTCCTACGAGCAGTACTTC
13 - - TRBJ1-5 TRBV7-2 CASSFSGGEPQHF TGTGCCAGCAGCTTCTCCGGAGGGGAGCCCCAGCATTTT
13 - - TRBJ2-7 TRBV2 CASRPDDRIEQYF TGTGCCAGCAGGCCCGACGACAGGATCGAGCAGTACTTC
12 - few TRBJ2-5 TRBV5-5 CASSFPDETQYF TGTGCCAGCAGCTTTCCCGATGAGACCCAGTACTTC
15 - - TRBJ2-5 TRBV6-5 CASRTGVQTKETQYF TGTGCCAGCAGAACCGGGGTCCAGACTAAAGAGACCCAGTACTTC
16 TRBD2 once TRBJ2-5 TRBV19 CASSYQGGGIRETQYF TGTGCCAGTAGTTATCAAGGCGGGGGGATCCGGGAGACCCAGTACTTC
15 TRBD2 - TRBJ2-1 TRBV6-5 CASTYSGGPGHEQFF TGTGCCAGCACCTATAGCGGGGGGCCAGGTCATGAGCAGTTCTTC
13 - - TRBJ1-1 TRBV4-3 CASSRDSSTEAFF TGCGCCAGCAGCCGGGATTCTAGCACTGAAGCTTTCTTT
16 TRBD1 - TRBJ2-2 TRBV3-1/TRBV3-2 CASSPGQGDSTGELFF TGTGCCAGCAGCCCTGGACAGGGAGACTCCACCGGGGAGCTGTTTTTT
15 TRBD2 - TRBJ2-1 TRBV6-5 CASSPRSGGRNEQFF TGTGCCAGCAGTCCTCGCAGCGGGGGCCGCAATGAGCAGTTCTTC
13 - - TRBJ2-7 TRBV5-6 CASSFGGSYEQYF TGTGCCAGCAGCTTTGGGGGGTCCTACGAGCAGTACTTC
10 - - TRBJ2-5 TRBV20-1 CSAPQETQYF TGCAGTGCTCCCCAAGAGACCCAGTACTTC
14 - - TRBJ2-7 TRBV4-1 CASSHGLSPYEQYF TGCGCCAGCAGCCATGGACTATCTCCCTACGAGCAGTACTTC
14 - - TRBJ1-1 TRBV6-6 CASSNTDLNTEAFF TGTGCCAGCTCCAACACAGACCTGAACACTGAAGCTTTCTTT
15 TRBD1 - TRBJ2-5 TRBV4-3 CASSHFTGGQETQYF TGCGCCAGCAGCCATTTCACAGGGGGCCAAGAGACCCAGTACTTC
11 - - TRBJ1-1 TRBV29-1 CSVRANTEAFF TGCAGCGTTCGGGCCAACACTGAAGCTTTCTTT
15 TRBD1 once TRBJ2-6 TRBV5-1 CASSLQGVGANVLTF TGCGCCAGCAGCTTACAGGGGGTTGGGGCCAACGTCCTGACTTTC
14 - - TRBJ1-1 TRBV27 CASSLSGPNTEAFF TGTGCCAGCAGTTTATCCGGGCCAAACACTGAAGCTTTCTTT
16 - - TRBJ1-1 TRBV7-9 CASSLVGGGADTEAFF TGTGCCAGCAGCTTAGTCGGGGGAGGAGCCGACACTGAAGCTTTCTTT
14 TRBD1 few TRBJ1-2 TRBV6-1 CASSEGQGKGGYTF TGTGCCAGCAGTGAAGGACAGGGTAAGGGTGGCTACACCTTC
18 - - TRBJ2-5 TRBV12-5 CASGLVHKPSRGQETQYF TGTGCTAGTGGTTTGGTACACAAACCTTCGAGGGGTCAAGAGACCCAGTACTTC
11 - - TRBJ1-2 TRBV6-1 CASSEAQGYTF TGTGCCAGCAGTGAAGCTCAGGGCTACACCTTC
13 TRBD1 - TRBJ1-1 TRBV19 CASSIGQGAGAFF TGTGCCAGTAGTATAGGACAGGGGGCAGGAGCTTTCTTT
15 - - TRBJ1-1 TRBV7-8 CASSLNGGDVSEAFF TGTGCCAGCAGCTTAAATGGGGGCGACGTGTCTGAAGCTTTCTTT
15 - - TRBJ2-3 TRBV30 CAWSIPSRLTDTQYF TGTGCCTGGAGTATACCTTCACGGCTCACAGATACGCAGTATTTT
13 TRBD1 once TRBJ1-5 TRBV6-6 CASSGTVNQPQHF TGTGCCAGCAGTGGGACAGTCAATCAGCCCCAGCATTTT
21 TRBD1 many TRBJ1-6 TRBV15 CATSGRDRGRASWSYNSPLHF TGTGCCACCAGTGGTCGGGACAGGGGGCGCGCAAGTTGGTCCTATAATTCACCCCTCCACTTT
14 - - TRBJ2-5 TRBV11-2 CASSLDEGVETQYF TGTGCCAGCAGCTTAGACGAGGGTGTGGAGACCCAGTACTTC
15 TRBD1 - TRBJ1-2 TRBV27 CASKSAGQGNYGYTF TGTGCCAGCAAATCAGCAGGACAGGGAAATTATGGCTACACCTTC
18 TRBD1 - TRBJ1-2 TRBV15 CATSPFAGQGASSYGYTF TGTGCCACCAGCCCCTTCGCGGGACAGGGGGCGTCCTCCTATGGCTACACCTTC
11 - - TRBJ1-1 TRBV3-1/TRBV3-2 CASSLDTEAFF TGTGCCAGCAGCCTTGACACTGAAGCTTTCTTT
13 - once TRBJ2-3 TRBV19 CASSIAHIDTQYF TGTGCCAGTAGTATAGCTCATATTGATACGCAGTATTTT
17 - - TRBJ2-5 TRBV4-1 CASSQPYKKGYQETQYF TGCGCCAGCAGCCAACCCTATAAAAAGGGGTACCAAGAGACCCAGTACTTC
19 TRBD1 - TRBJ2-7 TRBV5-1 CASSLATLWTGRRVDEQYF TGCGCCAGCAGCTTGGCCACTCTCTGGACAGGGCGTCGAGTAGACGAGCAGTACTTC
11 - - TRBJ1-1 TRBV7-9 CASSQSQKAFF TGTGCCAGCAGCCAATCACAAAAAGCTTTCTTT
14 - few TRBJ1-4 TRBV5-5 CASSLEWGSEKLFF TGTGCCAGCAGCTTGGAGTGGGGGTCGGAAAAACTGTTTTTT
15 - - TRBJ2-3 TRBV6-5 CASKGMLAYTDTQYF TGTGCCAGCAAAGGAATGCTAGCGTACACAGATACGCAGTATTTT
14 TRBD1 - TRBJ2-5 TRBV18 CASSKGQVPETQYF TGTGCCAGCTCAAAAGGACAGGTTCCAGAGACCCAGTACTTC
13 TRBD1 - TRBJ1-2 TRBV19 CATQGDRAGGYTF TGTGCCACCCAAGGGGACAGGGCTGGCGGCTACACCTTC
14 - - TRBJ1-2 TRBV5-1 CASSLGLLSYGYTF TGCGCCAGCAGCTTGGGTCTCCTCTCATATGGCTACACCTTC
11 - - TRBJ1-2 TRBV20-1 CSASPVYGYTF TGCAGTGCTAGCCCTGTCTATGGCTACACCTTC
16 TRBD1 - TRBJ2-1 TRBV7-2 CASSPRPGQPLDEQFF TGTGCCAGCAGCCCCCGTCCGGGACAGCCCCTCGACGAGCAGTTCTTC
13 - - TRBJ1-6 TRBV11-2 CASSLGTEAPLHF TGTGCCAGCAGCTTAGGGACCGAAGCACCCCTCCACTTT
17 - - TRBJ2-5 TRBV5-1 CASSSMGGYTGPETQYF TGCGCCAGCAGCTCCATGGGGGGATACACAGGGCCAGAGACCCAGTACTTC
13 TRBD1 - TRBJ1-3 TRBV30 CAWTRGQGDTIYF TGTGCCTGGACTCGAGGACAGGGGGACACCATATATTTT
13 TRBD1 few TRBJ1-5 TRBV6-6 CASLEGAHQPQHF TGTGCCAGCCTGGAGGGGGCCCATCAGCCCCAGCATTTT
17 TRBD1 few TRBJ1-2 TRBV7-2 CASSPTRQGSGNYGYTF TGTGCCAGCAGCCCAACGCGACAGGGATCCGGTAACTATGGCTACACCTTC
16 - - TRBJ2-4 TRBV21-1 CASSKARGAGKNIQYF TGTGCCAGCAGCAAAGCTCGGGGGGCGGGCAAAAACATTCAGTACTTC